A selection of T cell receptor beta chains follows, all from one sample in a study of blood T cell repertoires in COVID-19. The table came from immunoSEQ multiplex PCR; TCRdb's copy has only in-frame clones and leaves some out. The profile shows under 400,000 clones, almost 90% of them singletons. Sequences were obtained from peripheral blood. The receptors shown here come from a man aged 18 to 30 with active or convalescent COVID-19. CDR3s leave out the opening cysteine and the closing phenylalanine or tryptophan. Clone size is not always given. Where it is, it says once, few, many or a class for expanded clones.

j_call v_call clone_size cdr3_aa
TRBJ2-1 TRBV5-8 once ASSFPGERHGRGQF
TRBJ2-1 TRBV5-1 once ASSLDRLAGNNEQF
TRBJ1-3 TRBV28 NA ASSTGINWGNTIY
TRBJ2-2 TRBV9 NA ASNDRDRVNTGELF
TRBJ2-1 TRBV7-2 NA ASSLGRAGGHREQF
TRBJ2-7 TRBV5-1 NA ASSKGQFEQY
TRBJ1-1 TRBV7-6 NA ASSLEQDYEAF
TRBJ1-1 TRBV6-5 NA ASSRDRGTEAF
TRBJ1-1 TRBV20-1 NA SASEGADTEAF
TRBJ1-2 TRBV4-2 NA ASSYLGQGNYGYT
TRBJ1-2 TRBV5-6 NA ASSLVPRTDGYT
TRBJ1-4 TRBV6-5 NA ASSPTHNEKLF
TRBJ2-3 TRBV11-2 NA ASSLAGGPPDTQY
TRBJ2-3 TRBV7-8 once ASSLDNTQY
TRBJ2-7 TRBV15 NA ATVKIAGSSYEQY
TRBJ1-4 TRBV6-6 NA ASSYRGGNQLF
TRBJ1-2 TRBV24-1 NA ATSDGQPANYGYT
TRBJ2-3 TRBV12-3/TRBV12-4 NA ASSLRGTDTQY
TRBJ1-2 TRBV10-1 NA ARSRGYGYT
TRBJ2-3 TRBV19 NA ASSIEVGRPDTQY
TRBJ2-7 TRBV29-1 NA SAVGTSGRGEQY
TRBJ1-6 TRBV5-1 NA ASRESGGRNSPLH
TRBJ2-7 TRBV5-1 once ASSQGQGSTYEQY
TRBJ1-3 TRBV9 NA ASSVDGFGRGGGNTIY
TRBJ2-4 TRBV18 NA ASSPLENKNIQY
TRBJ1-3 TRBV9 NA ASSPSGTGNTIY
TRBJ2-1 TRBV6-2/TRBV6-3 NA ASSKPGDNEQF
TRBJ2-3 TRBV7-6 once ASSSLSGATQY
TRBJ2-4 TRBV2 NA ASSSTGGTNLKYKNIQY
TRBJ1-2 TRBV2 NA ASSRAVRGYGYT
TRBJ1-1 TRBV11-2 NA ASSLRQGAWTEAF
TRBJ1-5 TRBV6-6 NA ASSQYQPQH
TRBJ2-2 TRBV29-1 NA SVEAVNTGELF
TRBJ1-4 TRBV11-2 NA ASSKRRPPEGTNEKLF
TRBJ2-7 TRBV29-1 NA SVGGGKGDYEQY
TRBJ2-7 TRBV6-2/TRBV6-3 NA ASSYAGTYEQY
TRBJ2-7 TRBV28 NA ASSTTVYEQY